This T cell receptor beta chain was recorded in a study of cytomegalovirus exposure and HLA in healthy donors. Study at large: An early data release held 75 million to 100 million unique TCRs from HLA-typed donors.

The PCR was carried out with 60 Vbeta primers and 13 Jbeta primers. Generated by immunoSEQ multiplex PCR, the TCRdb table keeps only in-frame clones and is missing some. Here the sample spans some 250,000 clones, roughly 87% being singletons. This CDR3 is built from 14 residues. Germline V CDR1 and CDR2: GTSNPN, SVGIG (reference sequence). V lost 1 base and J 5 bases, leaving 14 bases between the germline ends. Study-level findings and limits: The study flagged some 170 TCR beta chains as cytomegalovirus-associated. When presence/absence was analysed, sequencing depth was taken to be roughly uniform across donors.

As to this clone: The antigen is not known.

This clonotype was sampled from a woman aged 40 to 50 in good health and CMV-seropositive. The chain carries TRBV30 and TRBJ1-1, with no clear D. Sequencing was carried out using PBMCs. The CDR3 DNA sequence: TGTGCCTGGAGTGGAGGACTTGGGAGGACTGAAGCTTTCTTT. Its protein product is CAWSGGLGRTEAFF.